This T cell receptor (beta chain) came from a study of shared clonotypes between healthy human individuals. V was pared by 1 base and J by 0 bases, with 11 bases between. This CDR3 has 16 residues. Germline CDR1 SGHTA, CDR2 FQGTGA. Genomic DNA belonging to each subset was distributed in equal measure over several immunoSEQ plates. The method was immunoSEQ multiplex PCR; TCRdb's version includes in-frame clones alone and lacks a portion of them. Of fewer than 600,000 clones detected, about four fifths appear once; the ten largest clones hold roughly 13%. This clonotype originated in a woman between 40 and 50 years old in good health. Some clones in this sample may be carry-over from other donors' samples. The sample consisted of PBMCs. This rearrangement joins TRBV7-3 to TRBJ2-3; D might be TRBD1 or TRBD2, each matching 5 bases. In DNA, the CDR3 is TGTGCCAGCAGCTTAAGAGGTGGGGGTAGCACAGATACGCAGTATTTT. It yields the protein CASSLRGGGSTDTQYF.